The text below deals with one T cell receptor (beta chain). TCRdb passed the 5' RACE reads through MiXCR, listing each CDR3 protein once. There are 30,000 to 35,000 distinct CDR3 sequences in the sample; more than 20% occur only once, and about 2.2% lies in the top ten. Tregs were sorted as CD4+CD25+CD127-/low cells. V was clipped by 3 bases and J by 8 bases, with 19 bases between them. Germline V gene data show CDR1 as KGHSH and CDR2 as LQKENI. This CDR3 is 15 amino acids long. The sample was tumor-infiltrating Tregs sorted from the breast tumor. This clonotype was obtained from a female donor with breast cancer. The genes are TRBV18 and TRBJ1-2; D is perhaps TRBD1 (5 bases). CDR3 coding DNA: TGTGCCAGCTCACCGGGCCTAGGGGTTCTAAAAGGCTACACCTTC. Protein product: CASSPGLGVLKGYTF.